These 32 T cell receptor beta chains share one sample of origin, sequenced in a study of T cell repertoires in cytomegalovirus infection. Each CDR3 protein gets one entry after TCRdb re-called the reads with MiXCR. Among under 70,000 distinct CDR3 sequences listed, around 34% were seen once. These receptors are not linked to any known antigen. The sample taken for sequencing was PBMCs, sequenced either directly or after in vitro stimulation (not recorded which). These receptors were taken from a human donor in good health (CMV status not recorded). Some clones in this sample may be carry-over from other donors' samples.

V and J are TRBV7-9 and TRBJ2-2; D is uncertain. The CDR3 spans 12 residues. Looked up from germline, CDR1 is SEHNR and CDR2 is FQNEAQ (reference sequence). V lost 3 bases and J 6 bases, leaving 5 bases between the germline ends. The CDR3 sequence: CASSFLAGELFF. In DNA form, the CDR3 reads TGTGCCAGCAGCTTCTTGGCCGGGGAGCTGTTTTTT. The full variable domain, completed using reference TRBV7-9 and TRBJ2-2, is DTGVSQNPRHKITKRGQNVTFRCDPISEHNRLYWYRQTLGQGPEFLTYFQNEAQLEKSRLLSDRFSAERPKGSFSTLEIQRTEQGDSAMYLCASSFLAGELFFGEGSRLTVL.

This clonotype was seen a handful of times. The J gene is TRBJ2-5, the V gene TRBV4-2; tentative D call: TRBD2 (5 bases). The germline V and J ends were trimmed by 0 bases and 1 base, with 15 bases remaining between them. There are 17 residues in the CDR3. Germline assignment: CDR1 LGHNA and CDR2 YNFKEQ. This CDR3 is CASSQEGIASIQETQYF. DNA of the CDR3: TGTGCCAGCAGCCAAGAAGGGATAGCGTCGATCCAAGAGACCCAGTACTTC.

CDR3 sequence (DNA): TGTGCCAGCAGTTACTCAAACGTCGGGGGCGAGCAGTACTTC. Translating gives CASSYSNVGGEQYF. This chain connects TRBV6-5 to TRBJ2-7, with a possible D match to TRBD2 (6 bases). This CDR3 has 14 amino acids. V lost 0 bases and J lost 6, with 12 bases in between. Per germline, CDR1 MNHEY and CDR2 SVGAGI.

Written as DNA, the CDR3 is TGTGCCAGCAGTACAGGACAGGGGGCCAGAGGTTACGAGCAGTACTTC. This gives the protein CASSTGQGARGYEQYF. V is TRBV2 and J is TRBJ2-7, with TRBD1 identical over 11 bases. The CDR3 loop spans 16 amino acids. Germline V gene data show CDR1 as SNHLY and CDR2 as FYNNEI. Trimming cost V 5 bases and J 4 bases; bases outside gene matches: 10.

The rearrangement links TRBV18 to TRBJ1-1, with a weak D call TRBD1 (5 bases). Trimming removed 6 bases from V and 4 bases from J, with 12 bases in between. Looked up from germline, CDR1 is KGHSH and CDR2 is LQKENI. There are 13 residues in the CDR3. CDR3 DNA: TGTGCCAGCTCTGTAAGTGACAGCACTGAAGCTTTCTTT. As protein: CASSVSDSTEAFF.

V and J are TRBV20-1 and TRBJ2-7; 8 bases agree with TRBD2. The CDR3 runs to 15 residues. Germline CDR1 and CDR2: DFQATT and SNEGSKA (reference sequence). V dropped 3 bases and J dropped 1; count of bases not matched to a gene: 8. The CDR3 DNA is TGCAGTGCTAGGCGTTGGCGGGAGGCGTCCTACGAGCAGTACTTC. It encodes CSARRWREASYEQYF.

V and J are TRBV12-5 and TRBJ2-1; 13 bases map to TRBD2. Trimming at V came to 1 base and at J to 10 bases, leaving 4 bases not matched to a gene. From germline, CDR1 is LGHNT and CDR2 FRNRAP. The CDR3 covers 15 residues. CDR3 residues: CASGLDGLAGAEQFF. CDR3 bases: TGTGCTAGTGGTTTGGACGGACTAGCGGGAGCAGAGCAGTTCTTC.

This clonotype appeared a few times. This sequence joins TRBV7-6 and TRBJ1-6; D is possibly TRBD1 (5 bases). Germline CDR1 reads SGHVS; CDR2 reads FNYEAQ. Trimming cost V 1 base and J 7 bases, with 14 bases left between them. This CDR3 has 16 amino acids. This chain's CDR3 is CASSLDPFGGNSPLHF. CDR3 sequence (DNA): TGTGCCAGCAGCTTAGACCCATTTGGGGGGAATTCACCCCTCCACTTT. Together with reference TRBV7-6 and TRBJ1-6, the CDR3 gives the full variable domain: GAGVSQSPRYKVTKRGQDVALRCDPISGHVSLYWYRQALGQGPEFLTYFNYEAQQDKSGLPNDRFSAERPEGSISTLTIQRTEQRDSAMYRCASSLDPFGGNSPLHFGNGTRLTVT.

The chain carries TRBV24-1 and TRBJ2-5, with D possibly TRBD1 on 6 matching bases. The CDR3 sequence is 14 residues long. In germline, CDR1 is KGHDR, CDR2 SFDVKD. The V end was cut by 2 bases, the J end by 4 bases, with 10 bases between. The CDR3 nucleotides read TGTGCCACCAGTGATTCGCAGGGGATAGAGACCCAGTACTTC. It codes for CATSDSQGIETQYF.

The table lists this clonotype with a few counts. The chain combines TRBV6-2 or TRBV6-3 with TRBJ2-7; weak D call: TRBD1 (6 bases). CDR3 length: 11 amino acids. Germline CDR1 and CDR2: MNHEY and SVGEGT. Between the trimmed V and J ends, which lost 5 bases and 4 bases, there was a span of 6 bases. Written as DNA, the CDR3 is TGTGCCAGCAGTACAGGGTACGAGCAGTACGTC. This encodes CASSTGYEQYV.

This clonotype was counted between two and nine times. The CDR3 loop is CASSKLGLFTDTQYF. For the CDR3, the DNA is TGTGCCAGCAGCAAATTGGGACTTTTCACAGATACGCAGTATTTT. The chain carries TRBV11-2 and TRBJ2-3; perhaps TRBD2 as D (6 bases). V was shortened by 5 bases and J by 2 bases, with 14 bases between the two germline ends. The length of the CDR3 is 15 residues. CDR1 SGHAT and CDR2 FQNNGV come from the germline V gene.

This clonotype was seen more than once but under ten times. The chain joins TRBV11-2 to TRBJ2-5; the D gene is possibly TRBD2 (5 bases). The CDR3 totals 15 residues. CDR1 and CDR2 from the germline V gene are SGHAT and FQNNGV. V was cut by 1 base and J by 3 bases, with 12 bases left in between. The CDR3 DNA sequence: TGTGCCAGCAGCTTAGTAGTGAAGACTAAAGAGACCCAGTACTTC. Its protein is CASSLVVKTKETQYF. The entire variable domain, with the rest obtained from reference TRBV11-2 and TRBJ2-5, is as follows: EAGVAQSPRYKIIEKRQSVAFWCNPISGHATLYWYQQILGQGPKLLIQFQNNGVVDDSQLPKDRFSAERLKGVDSTLKIQPAKLEDSAVYLCASSLVVKTKETQYFGPGTRLLVL.

The rearrangement joins TRBV12-3 or TRBV12-4 to TRBJ2-2; D is uncertain. V lost 2 bases to trimming and J lost 2 bases, with 9 bases between them. CDR3 size: 15 residues. CDR3 amino acids: CASSLIIINTGELFF. In DNA form, the CDR3 reads TGTGCCAGCAGTTTAATTATCATTAACACCGGGGAGCTGTTTTTT.

This chain joins TRBV6-8 and TRBJ1-6; D might be TRBD1 (5 bases). The V end was cut by 0 bases, the J end by 8 bases, with 8 bases between. The V gene's germline CDR1 is MNHGY and CDR2 SAAAGT. This CDR3 is built from 14 residues. CDR3 DNA sequence: TGTGCCAGCAGTTACTCAGGCAGGGATTCACCCCTCCACTTT. Amino acids: CASSYSGRDSPLHF.

This clonotype was counted many times. The chain couples TRBV12-3 or TRBV12-4 to TRBJ2-7, with 8 bases lining up with TRBD1. The CDR3 has 16 amino acids. Trimming removed 3 bases from V and 0 bases from J; junction bases left unmatched: 7. In DNA form, the CDR3 reads TGTGCCAGCAGTTTTCGGACAGGGCCTATCTCCTACGAGCAGTACTTC. Its translation is CASSFRTGPISYEQYF.

This clonotype was seen a handful of times. This chain links TRBV4-1 with TRBJ2-5; no firm D call. Germline-derived CDR1 and CDR2 are MGHRA and YSYEKL. This CDR3 region has 14 residues. Trimming left V 11 bases short and J 1 base short, with 17 bases between. The DNA for the CDR3 is TGCGCCTCCAGTCTCCCGGGCCGCCAAGAGACCCAGTACTTC. Translated, it gives CASSLPGRQETQYF.

This clonotype came up many times. This chain joins TRBV6-1 and TRBJ2-3; D is unresolved. V dropped 2 bases and J dropped 1 base, with 10 bases sitting between them. In germline, CDR1 is MNHNS, CDR2 SASEGT. This CDR3 spans 15 amino acids. CDR3 loop: CASSETTFRTDTQYF. The CDR3 nucleotides read TGTGCCAGCAGTGAAACAACTTTTCGCACAGATACGCAGTATTTT.

In its sample, this clonotype was seen a few times. V and J are TRBV12-3 or TRBV12-4 and TRBJ2-5; 9 bases are shared with TRBD1. This CDR3 has 15 residues. V trimming: 6 bases; J trimming: 5 bases; junction bases outside the gene matches: 10. The CDR3 sequence: CASSSPGTGMETQYF. Written as DNA, the CDR3 is TGTGCCAGCAGCTCTCCCGGGACAGGGATGGAGACCCAGTACTTC.

This clonotype was counted many times. V and J are TRBV7-9 and TRBJ2-7; D unresolved. V lost 5 bases to trimming and J lost 7 bases, with 12 bases between them. The length of the CDR3 is 12 residues. Germline CDR1 SEHNR, CDR2 FQNEAQ (reference sequence). The CDR3 region has the DNA TGTGCCAGCAGCATCCCAGCCAGGGAGCAGTACTTC. The encoded protein is CASSIPAREQYF.

This clonotype was found many times. This sequence joins TRBV7-2 and TRBJ1-3; the D gene is possibly TRBD1 (5 bases). Trimming removed 10 bases at V and 0 bases at J, with 13 bases between. The CDR3 runs to 14 residues. The V gene's germline CDR1 is SGHTA and CDR2 FQGNSA. CDR3 sequence: CATRQTLSGNTIYF. The CDR3 coding sequence is TGTGCCACGCGACAGACCCTCTCTGGAAACACCATATATTTT.

This clonotype appeared many times. The chain combines TRBV7-9 with TRBJ1-1; possibly TRBD1 for D (6 bases). The CDR3 consists of 15 residues. V was clipped by 5 bases and J by 9 bases, with 22 bases between them. Germline loops: CDR1 SEHNR, CDR2 FQNEAQ (reference sequence). This chain's CDR3 is CASSPPPGQGDQAFF. In nucleotides, the CDR3 is TGTGCCAGCAGCCCACCTCCGGGACAAGGGGATCAAGCTTTCTTT.

This chain uses TRBV4-3 with TRBJ2-7, with D unresolved. The CDR3 is 13 residues long. Germline V gives CDR1 LGHNA, CDR2 YSLEER. Trimming took 0 bases from V and 4 from J, leaving 7 bases between them. This CDR3 is CASSQDIKYEQYF. The CDR3 DNA sequence: TGCGCCAGCAGCCAAGATATAAAATACGAGCAGTACTTC.

The chain links TRBV12-5 to TRBJ1-1; D ambiguous. The CDR3 consists of 15 residues. CDR1 is LGHNT and CDR2 is FRNRAP in the germline V gene. V lost 1 base and J 2 bases, leaving 11 bases between the germline ends. CDR3 protein: CASGLGYGFNTEAFF. For the CDR3, the DNA is TGTGCTAGTGGTTTGGGGTACGGTTTTAACACTGAAGCTTTCTTT.

The chain links TRBV27 to TRBJ1-5; 7 bases map to TRBD1. Germline CDR1 and CDR2: MNHEY and SMNVEV (reference sequence). The CDR3 length is 16 residues. V lost 3 bases to trimming and J lost 6 bases; unmatched junction nucleotides: 11. In DNA form, the CDR3 reads TGTGCCAGCAGTTTCACTATTCGACAGGGCGGTCAGCCCCAGCATTTT. Translated: CASSFTIRQGGQPQHF.

This clonotype was found a few times. V gene TRBV11-2 combines with J gene TRBJ2-5; D not certain. The germline gives CDR1 SGHAT, CDR2 FQNNGV. CDR3 length equals 14 residues. Deletions cut 1 base from V and 5 bases from J, with 11 bases between. The CDR3 DNA reads TGTGCCAGCAGCTTAGCGATAAAGGAGGAGACCCAGTACTTC. As protein: CASSLAIKEETQYF.

This rearrangement joins TRBV12-3 or TRBV12-4 to TRBJ2-5, with 9 bases lining up with TRBD2. With 5 bases clipped from V and 4 bases from J, the junction kept 2 bases outside the gene matches. CDR3 length: 13 residues. The CDR3 protein is CASSRSGGETQYF. CDR3 in DNA: TGTGCCAGCAGTCGTAGCGGGGGAGAGACCCAGTACTTC.

This clonotype was seen more than once but under ten times. The rearrangement links TRBV4-3 to TRBJ2-7; perhaps TRBD2 as D (5 bases). This CDR3 region has 14 residues. Germline assignment: CDR1 LGHNA and CDR2 YSLEER. The V end was cut by 1 base, the J end by 7 bases, with 14 bases between. The CDR3: CASSQATTFGEQYF. The CDR3 DNA follows: TGCGCCAGCAGCCAAGCGACTACCTTCGGGGAGCAGTACTTC.

J is TRBJ2-2 and V is TRBV15; no clear D gene. CDR3 length: 15 residues. Germline CDR1 reads LNHNV; CDR2 reads YYDKDF (reference sequence). Trimming removed 0 bases from V and 6 bases from J, with 11 bases in between. CDR3 protein: CATSREPMAAGELFF. The CDR3 DNA follows: TGTGCCACCAGCAGAGAGCCAATGGCAGCCGGGGAGCTGTTTTTT.

Ten or more counts support this clonotype. This rearrangement joins TRBV7-2 to TRBJ2-3, with 9 bases matching TRBD2. Trimming cost V 8 bases and J 3 bases; bases outside gene matches: 15. The CDR3 is 17 residues long. Germline CDR1 SGHTA, CDR2 FQGNSA. CDR3 DNA: TGTGCCAGCTTGCGGGAGGGCGGCCACCTCGGTACAGATACGCAGTATTTT. Translated, it gives CASLREGGHLGTDTQYF.

This clonotype was seen a few times. The chain's CDR3 is CASSSNSGAGEKLFF. CDR3 coding DNA: TGTGCCAGCAGCTCGAACTCGGGGGCAGGGGAAAAACTGTTTTTT. The chain combines TRBV7-2 with TRBJ1-4; D possibly corresponds to TRBD1 (6 bases). The germline gives CDR1 SGHTA, CDR2 FQGNSA. The CDR3 sequence is 15 residues long. Trimming left V 4 bases short and J 8 bases short, with 17 bases between.

This clonotype was observed a handful of times. The chain combines TRBV6-2 or TRBV6-3 with TRBJ2-1, with D possibly TRBD2 on 6 matching bases. This CDR3 contains 13 residues. Looked up from germline, CDR1 is MNHEY and CDR2 is SVGEGT. Trimming left V 8 bases short and J 7 bases short, with 15 bases between. This CDR3 is CASVAAGTNEQFF. The CDR3, as DNA: TGTGCCAGCGTCGCGGCGGGAACGAATGAGCAGTTCTTC.

The chain uses TRBV7-9 and TRBJ2-3; 11 nucleotides match TRBD2. The CDR3 consists of 16 residues. V gave up 5 bases and J gave up 2 bases; unmatched junction bases: 6. The germline gives CDR1 SEHNR, CDR2 FQNEAQ (reference sequence). CDR3 loop: CASSPPLAGVTDTQYF. The CDR3 DNA sequence: TGTGCCAGCAGCCCGCCACTAGCGGGAGTCACAGATACGCAGTATTTT.